This T cell receptor (beta chain) derives from a study of response to subunit inactivated influenza vaccine. A single record per CDR3 protein comes from TCRdb applying MiXCR to the RT-PCR reads. This table has some 500,000 distinct CDR3 sequences, approximately 15% appearing once. To note about this clonotype: Its antigen is unidentified.

Overall study findings and caveats: The authors suggested that every seasonal influenza vaccination recruits few new T cells.

Source: CD4+ T cells sorted from PBMCs, taken less than 30 months after vaccination. The receptor was derived from a man aged 45 to 75 who received an inactivated influenza vaccine.

The CDR3: CASSQETGTTGELFF. The CDR3 DNA reads as TGCGCCAGCAGCCAAGAGACAGGAACCACCGGGGAGCTGTTTTTT. The chain links TRBV4-3 to TRBJ2-2; D is possibly TRBD1 (6 bases). The CDR3 is 15 residues long. With 0 bases removed from V and 4 bases from J, the gap between germline ends came to 9 bases. Looked up from germline, CDR1 is LGHNA and CDR2 is YSLEER.